The table lists the clone carrying this TCR beta chain with many counts. Its cognate antigen is unknown. This CDR3 has 16 residues. Losses at the gene ends were 1 base for V and 6 bases for J; bases not matched to a gene: 9. CDR1 SGHTA and CDR2 FQGNSA come from the germline V gene. This entry belongs to a study of glioma-infiltrating T cells. Amplification of TCR alpha and beta CDR3 regions from RNA used iRepertoire nested multiplex PCR. Tissue mRNA or PBMC total RNA, 100-400 ng, went into one-step reverse transcription and amplification. TCRdb reanalysed the multiplex PCR reads using MiXCR and keeps one entry per CDR3 protein. Of tens of thousands of distinct CDR3 sequences in the sample, about 25% are singletons; the top ten hold 6.7%. Findings and limits, study-wide: Very few CDR3 sequences were shared between tissue and blood. Above-expected tissue-blood divergence occurred in all gliomas, most in low-grade ones.

The receptor was isolated from a human donor with low-grade glioma or glioblastoma, undergoing nonglioma brain surgery, or in good health (not recorded which). This chain uses TRBV7-2 with TRBJ1-2; 9 bases are a match to TRBD1. The specimen was glioma tissue, nonneoplastic brain tissue, or PBMCs (not recorded which). CDR3 loop: CASSLEPSTGGHGYTF. As DNA, the CDR3 is TGTGCCAGCAGCTTAGAGCCCTCGACAGGGGGACATGGCTACACCTTC.